Here is one T cell receptor beta chain with its context. CDR3 length: 13 residues. The junction had 7 bases not matched to a gene; V was cut back by 8 bases and J by 8 bases. Germline lookup yields CDR1 MNHNS and CDR2 SASEGT. The sample comes from a study of Graves' ophthalmopathy and Graves' hyperthyroidism. Amplified TCR beta CDR3 regions were obtained using RNA transcripts as template. HTBI primers served in a first-round RT-PCR, which a second-round multiplex PCR followed. In TCRdb, the multiplex PCR reads were re-called with MiXCR into one record per CDR3 protein. The repertoire includes just over 400,000 distinct CDR3 sequences, roughly 21% of them detected once, and roughly 3% sits in the top ten. Being free of ophthalmopathy for 18 months of follow-up defined stable hyperthyroidism. Symptoms, serum thyroxine and TRAb, thyroid ultrasound, and orbital computed tomography formed the diagnostic basis. PBMCs originated in less than 11 ml of fresh peripheral blood.

The sequenced sample was peripheral blood. This receptor was identified in a woman younger than 35 with stable Graves' hyperthyroidism. The chain has TRBV6-1 and TRBJ2-2, with 8 bases aligning to TRBD2. CDR3 protein: CASLRGEGGELFF. The DNA for the CDR3 is TGTGCCAGCCTGCGGGGGGAGGGAGGGGAGCTGTTTTTT.